The rows below give T cell receptor beta chains drawn from one sample of a study of PD-1 blockade in classical Hodgkin lymphoma. Assay: immunoSEQ multiplex PCR; the TCRdb copy retains only in-frame clones and omits some. The data hold over 25,000 clones, with about 86% observed a single time. The sample in question was CD4+ T cells from blood, obtained before the fourth cycle of nivolumab. All receptors derive from a human donor with classical Hodgkin lymphoma. The CDR3 runs from the conserved cysteine through the conserved F or W. Each record gives: CDR3 length, J gene, V gene, CDR3 protein.

13 | TRBJ1-3 | TRBV28 | CASSTIPRNTIYF
15 | TRBJ2-3 | TRBV5-1 | CASSIRGGLTDTQYF
12 | TRBJ1-1 | TRBV12-5 | CASGLGTAEAFF
17 | TRBJ2-3 | TRBV14 | CASSQAALAGMADTQYF
13 | TRBJ1-5 | TRBV5-4 | CASSLGSNQPQHF
17 | TRBJ1-5 | TRBV19 | CASSISSYRQGNQPQHF
16 | TRBJ2-3 | TRBV28 | CASSYGLAGGLDTQYF
15 | TRBJ2-5 | TRBV7-9 | CASSLDRGLQETQYF
16 | TRBJ2-4 | TRBV11-3 | CASSYRTGGGGDIQYF
15 | TRBJ2-7 | TRBV28 | CASQNSDGRAYEQYF
15 | TRBJ1-5 | TRBV28 | CASSLGDRGVQPQHF
15 | TRBJ2-5 | TRBV5-4 | CASSLFEAYQETQYF
12 | TRBJ1-5 | TRBV2 | CATGQDNQPQHF
13 | TRBJ1-2 | TRBV10-3 | CAIGQGYTYGYTF
15 | TRBJ1-5 | TRBV19 | CASQTVVVSNQPQHF
15 | TRBJ2-3 | TRBV7-5 | CARSLLWSSTDTQYF
15 | TRBJ1-5 | TRBV28 | CASSWQTGFNQPQHF
13 | TRBJ1-1 | TRBV2 | CASSGGANTEAFF
15 | TRBJ2-5 | TRBV27 | CASSFFSGPQETQYF
15 | TRBJ1-1 | TRBV7-2 | CASSFSGGMNTEAFF
13 | TRBJ1-5 | TRBV21-1 | CASSYGGDQPQHF
15 | TRBJ2-2 | TRBV5-1 | CASSLRDWHTGELFF
13 | TRBJ2-3 | TRBV5-4 | CASSLDSTDTQYF